Below, 7 T cell receptor beta chains from the same sample are listed, as sequenced in a study of cytomegalovirus exposure and HLA in healthy donors. Profiled with immunoSEQ multiplex PCR; TCRdb holds only in-frame clones, not every one. The table lists some 100,000 clones, roughly 86% of them singletons. The source material was PBMCs. The origin of the receptors is a woman aged 18-29 years in good health and CMV-seronegative.

This rearrangement joins TRBV18 to TRBJ2-7, with 7 bases fitting TRBD1. The CDR3 spans 14 residues. The trim removed 0 bases at V and 4 bases at J, leaving 3 bases unmatched. Germline lookup yields CDR1 KGHSH and CDR2 LQKENI. The chain's CDR3 is CASSPPGQSYEQYF. DNA of the CDR3: TGTGCCAGCTCACCACCGGGACAGAGTTACGAGCAGTACTTC.

The V call is TRBV6-6, the J call TRBJ2-5; unclear D gene. This CDR3 spans 14 amino acids. V dropped 0 bases and J dropped 5 bases, with 10 bases sitting between them. Germline assignment: CDR1 MNHNY and CDR2 SVGAGI (reference sequence). In DNA form, the CDR3 reads TGTGCCAGCAGTTACTCGACGATCGGGGAGACCCAGTACTTC. Translation: CASSYSTIGETQYF.

This clone was picked up a small number of times. J is TRBJ2-7 and V is TRBV2; 7 bases match TRBD2. The CDR3 has 13 residues. The trim removed 10 bases at V and 12 bases at J, leaving 18 bases unmatched. Germline values: CDR1 SNHLY, CDR2 FYNNEI. The CDR3 is CATLFSTTSVLYF. The CDR3 DNA is TGTGCCACTCTCTTTTCGACAACTAGCGTTTTGTACTTC.

This clone came up a few times. The genes are TRBV30 and TRBJ2-7, with no clear D. CDR3 length: 13 amino acids. The V gene lost 8 bases and the J gene lost 2 bases, with 16 bases spanning the gap. The germline V gene has CDR1 GTSNPN and CDR2 SVGIG (reference sequence). The CDR3 DNA sequence: TGTGCCGGGCAGACCATACCGACCTACGAGCAGTACTTC. It translates to CAGQTIPTYEQYF.

This chain joins TRBV11-2 and TRBJ2-3; 7 bases match TRBD1. Germline CDR1 reads SGHAT; CDR2 reads FQNNGV. The CDR3 sequence is 15 residues long. The V segment lost 6 bases and the J segment 2 bases; nucleotides outside the gene matches: 8. DNA of the CDR3: TGTGCCAGCAGTCGACAGGGCACCCACACAGATACGCAGTATTTT. Encoded protein: CASSRQGTHTDTQYF.

This clone was detected a few times. The rearrangement links TRBV7-9 to TRBJ2-1; D is unresolved. In germline, CDR1 is SEHNR, CDR2 FQNEAQ (reference sequence). This CDR3 has 17 residues. V lost 0 bases to trimming and J lost 6 bases, with 18 bases between them. The CDR3 reads CASSLAINIGGGNEQFF. CDR3 sequence (DNA): TGTGCCAGCAGCTTAGCCATAAATATCGGCGGCGGCAATGAGCAGTTCTTC.

The sample holds one count of this clone. This chain joins TRBV5-1 and TRBJ1-4; maybe TRBD1 (5 bases). Germline CDR1 is SGHRS and CDR2 is YFSETQ. Trimming removed 0 bases at V and 10 bases at J, with 16 bases between. This CDR3 has 15 amino acids. The CDR3 loop reads CASSLDGGTGRKLFF. The CDR3 region has the DNA TGCGCCAGCAGCTTGGACGGGGGGACCGGCCGAAAACTGTTTTTT.